This T cell receptor (beta chain) comes out of a study of cytomegalovirus exposure and HLA in healthy donors. Per germline, CDR1 LGHNA and CDR2 YSLEER. Trimming cost V 0 bases and J 6 bases, with 21 bases left between them. CDR3 length: 19 amino acids. 13 Jbeta primers and 60 Vbeta primers were used for the PCR. Measured with immunoSEQ multiplex PCR; TCRdb has only the in-frame clones, and not every one. The sample records about 160,000 clones, roughly 80% being singletons. The TCR was taken from a male donor in good health and CMV-seropositive. Material: PBMCs. This chain joins TRBV4-3 and TRBJ1-6; maybe TRBD1 (5 bases). DNA of the CDR3: TGCGCCAGCAGCCAAGATCGATTCCCGCAGGGCCAAATTAATTCACCCCTCCACTTT. This gives the protein CASSQDRFPQGQINSPLHF.